A single T cell receptor beta chain is shown here with its context. A read error is possible here, since a much larger clone lies one base away. This sample is drawn from a study of T-cell reconstitution after alpha-beta-depleted transplantation in children. Unique molecular identifiers were used in preparing the TCRbeta library. TCRdb redid the calling of the PCR reads with MiXCR, one entry per CDR3 protein. Of a few hundred thousand distinct CDR3 sequences detected, 11% appear once; the ten largest clones hold around 24%. This CDR3 comprises 14 residues. Germline V CDR1 and CDR2: SGHVS, FQNEAQ. The TCR comes from a male patient aged 2-9 years who had a stem cell transplant for chronic granulomatous disease, so the T cells may come from the graft donor. The sample here was peripheral blood, taken 180 days after TCRalphabeta/CD19-depleted stem cell transplant. The chain recombines TRBV7-8 with TRBJ2-7; D remains unclear. The CDR3 loop reads CASSVETSSSEQYF. CDR3 nucleotide sequence: TGTGCCAGCAGTGTGGAAACGAGTTCCTCCGAGCAGTACTTC.